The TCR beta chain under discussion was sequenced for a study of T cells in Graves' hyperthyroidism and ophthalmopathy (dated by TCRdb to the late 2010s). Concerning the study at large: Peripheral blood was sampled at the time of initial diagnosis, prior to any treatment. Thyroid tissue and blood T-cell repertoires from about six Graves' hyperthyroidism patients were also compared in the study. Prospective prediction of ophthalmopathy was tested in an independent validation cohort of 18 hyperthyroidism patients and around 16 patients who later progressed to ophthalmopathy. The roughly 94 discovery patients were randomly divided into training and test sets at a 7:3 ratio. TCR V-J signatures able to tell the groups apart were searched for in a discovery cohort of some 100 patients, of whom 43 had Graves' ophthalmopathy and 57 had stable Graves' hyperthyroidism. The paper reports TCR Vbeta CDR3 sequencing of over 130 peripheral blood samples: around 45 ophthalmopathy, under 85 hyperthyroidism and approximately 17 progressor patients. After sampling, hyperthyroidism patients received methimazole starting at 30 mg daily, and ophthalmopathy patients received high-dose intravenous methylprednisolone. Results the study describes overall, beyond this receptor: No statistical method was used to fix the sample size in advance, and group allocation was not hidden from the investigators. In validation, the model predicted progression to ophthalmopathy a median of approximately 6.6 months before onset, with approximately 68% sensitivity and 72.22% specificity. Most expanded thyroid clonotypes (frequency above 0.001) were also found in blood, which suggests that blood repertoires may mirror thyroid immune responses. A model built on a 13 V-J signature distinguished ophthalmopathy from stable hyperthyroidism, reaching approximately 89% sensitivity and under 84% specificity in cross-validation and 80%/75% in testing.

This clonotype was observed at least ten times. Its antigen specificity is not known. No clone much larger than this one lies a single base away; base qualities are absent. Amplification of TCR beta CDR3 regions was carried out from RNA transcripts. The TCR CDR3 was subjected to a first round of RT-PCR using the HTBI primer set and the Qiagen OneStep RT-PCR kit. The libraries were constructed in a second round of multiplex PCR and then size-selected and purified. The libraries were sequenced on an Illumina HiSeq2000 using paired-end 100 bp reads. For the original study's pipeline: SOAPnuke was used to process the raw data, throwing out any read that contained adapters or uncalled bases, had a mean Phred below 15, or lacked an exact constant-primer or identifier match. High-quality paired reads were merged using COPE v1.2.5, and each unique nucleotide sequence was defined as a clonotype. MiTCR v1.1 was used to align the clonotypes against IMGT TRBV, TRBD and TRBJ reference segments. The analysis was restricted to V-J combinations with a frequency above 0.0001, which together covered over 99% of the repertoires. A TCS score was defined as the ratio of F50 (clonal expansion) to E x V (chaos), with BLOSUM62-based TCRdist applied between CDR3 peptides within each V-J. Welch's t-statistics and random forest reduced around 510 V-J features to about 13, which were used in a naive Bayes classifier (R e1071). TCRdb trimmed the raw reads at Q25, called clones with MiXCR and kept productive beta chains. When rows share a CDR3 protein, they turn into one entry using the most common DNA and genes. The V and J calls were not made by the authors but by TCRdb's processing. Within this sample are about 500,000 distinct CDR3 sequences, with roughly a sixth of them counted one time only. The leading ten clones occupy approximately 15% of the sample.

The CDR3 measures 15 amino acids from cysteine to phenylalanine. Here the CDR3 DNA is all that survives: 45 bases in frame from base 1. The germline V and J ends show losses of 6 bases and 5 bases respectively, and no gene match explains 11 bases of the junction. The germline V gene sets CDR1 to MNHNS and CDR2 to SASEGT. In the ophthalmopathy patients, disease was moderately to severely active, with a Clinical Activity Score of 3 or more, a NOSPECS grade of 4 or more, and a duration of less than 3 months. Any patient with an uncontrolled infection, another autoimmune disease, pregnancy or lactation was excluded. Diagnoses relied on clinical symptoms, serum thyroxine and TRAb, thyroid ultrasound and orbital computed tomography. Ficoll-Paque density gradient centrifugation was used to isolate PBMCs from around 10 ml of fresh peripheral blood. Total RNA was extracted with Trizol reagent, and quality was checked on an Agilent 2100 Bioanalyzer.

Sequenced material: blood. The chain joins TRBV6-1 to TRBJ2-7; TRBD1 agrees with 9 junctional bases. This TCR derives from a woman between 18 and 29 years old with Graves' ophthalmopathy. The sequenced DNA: TGTGCCAGCAGCAAGAAAGGACAGGGGTCCCACGAGCAGTACTTC. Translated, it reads CASSKKGQGSHEQYF.